The rows below give T cell receptor beta chains drawn from one sample of a study of blood T cell repertoires in COVID-19. Produced via immunoSEQ multiplex PCR; TCRdb's table is partial and in-frame only. The sample includes roughly 380,000 clones, over 75% of them seen just once. The sequencing sample was made of peripheral blood. Receptor source: a woman in her 40s with COVID-19, enrolled during active disease. CDR3s include the opening cysteine and the closing phenylalanine or tryptophan. D genes are given only for firm matches. Clone size is given for some rows only: seen once, a few or many times, or a class if the clone is expanded.

J gene | V gene | clone size | D gene | CDR3 protein | CDR3 DNA
TRBJ1-1 | TRBV7-9 | - | - | CASSGTTEAFF | TGTGCCAGCAGCGGGACAACTGAAGCTTTCTTT
TRBJ2-1 | TRBV6-2/TRBV6-3 | - | - | CASSYSNSPSKYEQFF | TGTGCCAGCAGTTACTCGAATAGCCCCAGCAAGTATGAGCAGTTCTTC
TRBJ1-6 | TRBV7-9 | - | - | CASSPQGNNSPLHF | TGTGCCAGCAGCCCACAGGGAAATAATTCACCCCTCCACTTT
TRBJ2-7 | TRBV6-2/TRBV6-3 | - | TRBD2 | CASSYGLAGTYEQYF | TGTGCCAGCAGTTACGGACTAGCGGGAACCTACGAGCAGTACTTC
TRBJ2-1 | TRBV5-1 | - | TRBD1 | CASSFGTGQLARGNEQFF | TGCGCCAGCAGCTTCGGGACAGGGCAACTAGCAAGGGGAAATGAGCAGTTCTTC
TRBJ1-5 | TRBV28 | - | TRBD1 | CASKTGNQPQHF | TGTGCCAGCAAGACAGGGAACCAGCCCCAGCATTTT
TRBJ1-1 | TRBV7-3 | once | - | CASSLQGTGTEAFF | TGTGCCAGCAGCTTACAGGGCACGGGCACTGAAGCTTTCTTT
TRBJ1-4 | TRBV12-3/TRBV12-4 | - | - | CASSLTGEKLFF | TGTGCCAGCAGTCTTACAGGGGAAAAACTGTTTTTT
TRBJ1-4 | TRBV18 | - | - | CASSPVDSELFF | TGTGCCAGCTCACCCGTGGACTCGGAACTGTTTTTT
TRBJ2-2 | TRBV12-5 | once | - | CASGTGVNTGELFF | TGTGCTAGTGGGACAGGAGTAAACACCGGGGAGCTGTTTTTT
TRBJ2-1 | TRBV6-2/TRBV6-3 | - | TRBD2 | CASSYAREGNEQFF | TGTGCCAGCAGTTACGCGCGGGAGGGGAATGAGCAGTTCTTC